Sequencing of this T cell receptor (beta chain) was carried out in a study of control samples from healthy donors and cancer patients. TCRdb's table, derived via immunoSEQ multiplex PCR, lists solely in-frame clones and lacks some. The sample has roughly 120,000 clones; 85% to 90% are singletons. What was sequenced was blood. This receptor was identified in a woman aged 45-65 years in good health.

CDR3 bases: TGCGCCAGCAGCCCGGTTCTGACAGGGTGGGAGTCTGCAACTAATGAAAAACTGTTTTTT. This sequence encodes CASSPVLTGWESATNEKLFF. The chain is built from TRBV5-1 and TRBJ1-4; TRBD1 aligns across 7 bases. This CDR3 region has 20 residues. Per the germline V gene, CDR1 is SGHRS and CDR2 is YFSETQ. V dropped 4 bases and J dropped 0; count of bases not matched to a gene: 18.